The rows below give T cell receptor beta chains drawn from one sample of a study of T cell repertoires in cytomegalovirus infection. These receptors lack a known antigen. TCRdb called the reads again in MiXCR, with one record for every CDR3 protein. The sample holds around 710,000 distinct CDR3 sequences, 29% seen once. The sample was cultured CD8+ T cells from PBMCs, taken from culture after CMV antigen stimulation. The receptors stem from a human donor in good health (CMV status not recorded). Some clones in this sample may be carry-over from other donors' samples. The CDR3 runs from the conserved cysteine through the conserved F or W. Each record gives: CDR3 protein, J gene, CDR3 length, V gene, clone size. Size values are once, few and many counts, or a class for expanded clones, and some rows have none.

CDR3: CASSSTAGAQETQYF
J: TRBJ2-5
length: 15
V: TRBV7-6
size: -

CDR3: CASSKQRDYSYEQYF
J: TRBJ2-7
length: 15
V: TRBV19
size: -

CDR3: CASRSKGGPYNEQFF
J: TRBJ2-1
length: 15
V: TRBV5-1
size: -

CDR3: CASSPGTGVLGISDTQYF
J: TRBJ2-3
length: 18
V: TRBV6-6
size: -

CDR3: CASSLLRVNTEAFF
J: TRBJ1-1
length: 14
V: TRBV7-9
size: few

CDR3: CASSIYRDRGLYTEAFF
J: TRBJ1-1
length: 17
V: TRBV19
size: -

CDR3: CASSLGPLEAFF
J: TRBJ1-1
length: 12
V: TRBV7-9
size: -

CDR3: CASSLQGEGSPLHF
J: TRBJ1-6
length: 14
V: TRBV19
size: few

CDR3: CASSLHKADTQYF
J: TRBJ2-3
length: 13
V: TRBV7-9
size: -

CDR3: CATSDVSGDETQYF
J: TRBJ2-5
length: 14
V: TRBV24-1
size: -

CDR3: CASSWDDSSYNEQFF
J: TRBJ2-1
length: 15
V: TRBV5-5
size: -

CDR3: CASMRGLGTEAFF
J: TRBJ1-1
length: 13
V: TRBV7-6
size: -

CDR3: CASSWTGSPTGELFF
J: TRBJ2-2
length: 15
V: TRBV7-9
size: -

CDR3: CASSYSQGATYEQYF
J: TRBJ2-7
length: 15
V: TRBV6-6
size: -

CDR3: CTSSLQPGTGRNTEAFF
J: TRBJ1-1
length: 17
V: TRBV7-6
size: -

CDR3: CASSLQGSSTEAFF
J: TRBJ1-1
length: 14
V: TRBV19
size: -

CDR3: CASRPISEGDYGYTF
J: TRBJ1-2
length: 15
V: TRBV3-1
size: -

CDR3: CASSYSPLAGGMETQYF
J: TRBJ2-5
length: 17
V: TRBV6-2/TRBV6-3
size: -

CDR3: CASSLTYGQPPNQPQHF
J: TRBJ1-5
length: 17
V: TRBV5-6
size: few

CDR3: CASNADGLAGYNNEQFF
J: TRBJ2-1
length: 17
V: TRBV5-4
size: -

CDR3: CASRTAIEAFF
J: TRBJ1-1
length: 11
V: TRBV12-3/TRBV12-4
size: many

CDR3: CASSPHDNEQFF
J: TRBJ2-1
length: 12
V: TRBV7-8
size: many

CDR3: CASSSRGQRETQYF
J: TRBJ2-5
length: 14
V: TRBV7-9
size: few

CDR3: CASSLNTGSAKNIQYF
J: TRBJ2-4
length: 16
V: TRBV7-8
size: many

CDR3: CASSPSGTGNGELFF
J: TRBJ2-2
length: 15
V: TRBV9
size: -

CDR3: CASSLQSARSAWDYRSTDTQYF
J: TRBJ2-3
length: 22
V: TRBV7-6
size: few

CDR3: CASSQVTGTYEQYF
J: TRBJ2-7
length: 14
V: TRBV4-2
size: -

CDR3: CASCSGQGQETQYF
J: TRBJ2-5
length: 14
V: TRBV7-6
size: -

CDR3: CASSPGQGSYNEQFF
J: TRBJ2-1
length: 15
V: TRBV5-1
size: many

CDR3: CASSLAMATSGGPETQYF
J: TRBJ2-5
length: 18
V: TRBV7-9
size: -

CDR3: CASNQEPDPFYGYTF
J: TRBJ1-2
length: 15
V: TRBV4-1
size: -

CDR3: CASSLGTLRGEAQETQYF
J: TRBJ2-5
length: 18
V: TRBV11-1
size: -

CDR3: CASSPARRVGELFF
J: TRBJ2-2
length: 14
V: TRBV13
size: -

CDR3: CSARETGGGTYEQYF
J: TRBJ2-7
length: 15
V: TRBV20-1
size: few

CDR3: CASSYLSGGADQFF
J: TRBJ2-1
length: 14
V: TRBV6-5
size: few

CDR3: CASSPWDIGYGYTF
J: TRBJ1-2
length: 14
V: TRBV12-3/TRBV12-4
size: once

CDR3: CASSMEPTGELFF
J: TRBJ2-2
length: 13
V: TRBV19
size: few

CDR3: CSAMQVTAYNEQFF
J: TRBJ2-1
length: 14
V: TRBV20-1
size: many

CDR3: CASSLRTDNQPQHF
J: TRBJ1-5
length: 14
V: TRBV12-3/TRBV12-4
size: few

CDR3: CASSQDTGRSKTGELFF
J: TRBJ2-2
length: 17
V: TRBV4-2
size: -

CDR3: CASYLGGSIPYNYGYTF
J: TRBJ1-2
length: 17
V: TRBV5-8
size: few

CDR3: CASSMGSHNEQFF
J: TRBJ2-1
length: 13
V: TRBV19
size: -

CDR3: CASSPSPLAGTWFF
J: TRBJ2-1
length: 14
V: TRBV12-3/TRBV12-4
size: -

CDR3: CASSVLAGVDNEQFF
J: TRBJ2-1
length: 15
V: TRBV28
size: -

CDR3: CASSERQVQGEQFF
J: TRBJ2-1
length: 14
V: TRBV6-2/TRBV6-3
size: -

CDR3: CASSQDTGDRYGYTF
J: TRBJ1-2
length: 15
V: TRBV4-1
size: few

CDR3: CASSTRQGRNEQFF
J: TRBJ2-1
length: 14
V: TRBV19
size: -

CDR3: CASSAGLAGGQRAQYF
J: TRBJ2-5
length: 16
V: TRBV5-4
size: few

CDR3: CASSLIGSTGVRGYTF
J: TRBJ1-2
length: 16
V: TRBV27
size: -

CDR3: CASSFSIILSSYNEQFF
J: TRBJ2-1
length: 17
V: TRBV27
size: -

CDR3: CASSTVRAGGLNTGELFF
J: TRBJ2-2
length: 18
V: TRBV7-9
size: -

CDR3: CASSGILAGGLGDTGELFF
J: TRBJ2-2
length: 19
V: TRBV6-1
size: few

CDR3: CASSLTSGVIDTQYF
J: TRBJ2-3
length: 15
V: TRBV28
size: many

CDR3: CASSYYGAGGVYNEQFF
J: TRBJ2-1
length: 17
V: TRBV6-5
size: few

CDR3: CASSSIQDRGRKGYTF
J: TRBJ1-2
length: 16
V: TRBV7-9
size: few